One TCR beta chain is described in this entry. The sample originates from a study of blood T cell repertoires in COVID-19. The overall study: Samples taken during acute and convalescent COVID-19 were collected in the United States, Italy and Spain. The analysed material was cDNA or gDNA that came from T cells, B-cell-depleted T cells, or PBMCs.

Germline V gene sequence: CDR1 KGHSH, CDR2 LQKENI. Trimming took 5 bases from V and 8 from J, leaving 12 bases between them. The CDR3 has 12 amino acids. Those enrolled in Seattle joined during active infection and were followed longitudinally afterward. Under the authors' procedure: Reference gene primers were amplified, and this amplification served to estimate nucleated cell counts. The protocol was immunoSEQ multiplex PCR, while the TCRdb copy is restricted to in-frame clones and leaves out a portion. V and J calls and clone size are those listed in that table; D and trimming were worked out from the DNA. The data hold 400,000 to 450,000 clones, with around 90% observed a single time.

This clonotype was sampled from a man aged 18 to 29 with COVID-19, enrolled during active disease. The sequenced material came from peripheral blood. This chain connects TRBV18 to TRBJ1-2, with a tentative D call TRBD1 (6 bases). The CDR3 reads CASSSQGLGYTF. CDR3 sequence (DNA): TGTGCCAGCTCATCCCAGGGGTTAGGCTACACCTTC.